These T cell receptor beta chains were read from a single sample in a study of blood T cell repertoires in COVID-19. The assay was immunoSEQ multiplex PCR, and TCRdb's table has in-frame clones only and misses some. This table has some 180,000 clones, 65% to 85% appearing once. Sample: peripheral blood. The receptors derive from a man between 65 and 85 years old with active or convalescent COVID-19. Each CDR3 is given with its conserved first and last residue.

cdr3_aa: CASSHLGKNTEAFF; v_call: TRBV5-1; j_call: TRBJ1-1
cdr3_aa: CASSPQGNQETQYF; v_call: TRBV7-9; j_call: TRBJ2-5
cdr3_aa: CASSLAGTSGRNEQFF; v_call: TRBV11-3; j_call: TRBJ2-1
cdr3_aa: CAGSPPRAGVTDTQYF; v_call: TRBV7-9; j_call: TRBJ2-3
cdr3_aa: CASSEGGMSGGRGDTQYF; v_call: TRBV2; j_call: TRBJ2-3
cdr3_aa: CASSSTGSSYNEQFF; v_call: TRBV7-2; j_call: TRBJ2-1
cdr3_aa: CASSQDRVRLFF; v_call: TRBV14; j_call: TRBJ2-1
cdr3_aa: CASSLGPTSGLGSYEQYF; v_call: TRBV28; j_call: TRBJ2-7
cdr3_aa: CATSESLAGGPREQYF; v_call: TRBV24-1; j_call: TRBJ2-7
cdr3_aa: CASSSRGQLGNYGYTF; v_call: TRBV19; j_call: TRBJ1-2
cdr3_aa: CASQESSYEQYF; v_call: TRBV2; j_call: TRBJ2-7
cdr3_aa: CASSLGVASYNEQFF; v_call: TRBV7-3; j_call: TRBJ2-1
cdr3_aa: CASFGTPWTGELFF; v_call: TRBV19; j_call: TRBJ2-2
cdr3_aa: CASSSGQGGKTQYF; v_call: TRBV5-1; j_call: TRBJ2-5
cdr3_aa: CASSRYYTGVSTEAFF; v_call: TRBV6-2/TRBV6-3; j_call: TRBJ1-1
cdr3_aa: CASSSPASGFNNEQFF; v_call: TRBV6-2/TRBV6-3; j_call: TRBJ2-1
cdr3_aa: CASIGVVDTEAFF; v_call: TRBV2; j_call: TRBJ1-1
cdr3_aa: CASSLFPRQGGTDTQYF; v_call: TRBV27; j_call: TRBJ2-3
cdr3_aa: CAWRGTGKNEKLFF; v_call: TRBV30; j_call: TRBJ1-4
cdr3_aa: CASSLGNRASYEQYF; v_call: TRBV7-9; j_call: TRBJ2-7
cdr3_aa: CASSPRQGAGETQYF; v_call: TRBV18; j_call: TRBJ2-5
cdr3_aa: CASRLPGQGFYGYTF; v_call: TRBV28; j_call: TRBJ1-2
cdr3_aa: CAWSQAGTSVDTQYF; v_call: TRBV30; j_call: TRBJ2-3
cdr3_aa: CASSYTGMSEQYF; v_call: TRBV7-9; j_call: TRBJ2-7
cdr3_aa: CASSYSGSKTNEQFF; v_call: TRBV7-2; j_call: TRBJ2-1
cdr3_aa: CASSVGGGTEAFF; v_call: TRBV2; j_call: TRBJ1-1
cdr3_aa: CATSQGLNTEAFF; v_call: TRBV15; j_call: TRBJ1-1
cdr3_aa: CASSGSGLAGHNEQFF; v_call: TRBV9; j_call: TRBJ2-1
cdr3_aa: CASSNSGDLTDTQYF; v_call: TRBV5-1; j_call: TRBJ2-3
cdr3_aa: CATSLGRAPTGELFF; v_call: TRBV24-1; j_call: TRBJ2-2
cdr3_aa: CASSYGAGSRPTEAFF; v_call: TRBV6-6; j_call: TRBJ1-1
cdr3_aa: CASSPPAGVTGELFF; v_call: TRBV5-4; j_call: TRBJ2-2
cdr3_aa: CASSSYRGYEQYF; v_call: TRBV7-7; j_call: TRBJ2-7
cdr3_aa: CSVAISTRELFF; v_call: TRBV29-1; j_call: TRBJ2-2
cdr3_aa: CASSSQTGLETQYF; v_call: TRBV28; j_call: TRBJ2-5
cdr3_aa: CASTDRQVNQPQHF; v_call: TRBV6-5; j_call: TRBJ1-5
cdr3_aa: CASSLDRVYSNQPQHF; v_call: TRBV7-8; j_call: TRBJ1-5
cdr3_aa: CASRQTGFSTDTQYF; v_call: TRBV7-8; j_call: TRBJ2-3
cdr3_aa: CASSQGGRGGGYTF; v_call: TRBV3-1/TRBV3-2; j_call: TRBJ1-2
cdr3_aa: CASSLGSWQGLLSGNTIYF; v_call: TRBV7-8; j_call: TRBJ1-3
cdr3_aa: CASSYWDRPNQPQHF; v_call: TRBV6-2/TRBV6-3; j_call: TRBJ1-5
cdr3_aa: CASSPGRREKETQYF; v_call: TRBV6-5; j_call: TRBJ2-5
cdr3_aa: CASSPTSVSYNEQFF; v_call: TRBV6-2/TRBV6-3; j_call: TRBJ2-1
cdr3_aa: CASSYSSRGREKLFF; v_call: TRBV6-5; j_call: TRBJ1-4
cdr3_aa: CASSPQGASVDEQYF; v_call: TRBV18; j_call: TRBJ2-7
cdr3_aa: CASSFDRGNSPLHF; v_call: TRBV27; j_call: TRBJ1-6
cdr3_aa: CASSLQGLLGYEQYF; v_call: TRBV5-1; j_call: TRBJ2-7
cdr3_aa: CASSPQGHGYTF; v_call: TRBV7-9; j_call: TRBJ1-2
cdr3_aa: CASSPPRRTDDYGYTF; v_call: TRBV7-2; j_call: TRBJ1-2
cdr3_aa: CASTLVGGFEQYF; v_call: TRBV5-1; j_call: TRBJ2-7
cdr3_aa: CASSTWGGPNYGYTF; v_call: TRBV9; j_call: TRBJ1-2
cdr3_aa: CASRAVKNQPQHF; v_call: TRBV2; j_call: TRBJ1-5
cdr3_aa: CASSISGGNTIYF; v_call: TRBV19; j_call: TRBJ1-3
cdr3_aa: CASRKGSGGGYNEQFF; v_call: TRBV19; j_call: TRBJ2-1
cdr3_aa: CASSLERRSPQHF; v_call: TRBV5-5; j_call: TRBJ1-5